This T cell receptor beta chain was sequenced during a study of beta chain features in type 1 diabetes. Sorting that relied on CD45RO/CCR7/CD25/CD127/CD95/CD27 yielded CD4+ naive, central memory, regulatory and stem cell-like memory cells. The whole isolated RNA underwent reverse transcription, so sequencing captured expressed TCRB transcripts. TCRdb keeps only in-frame clones here, not all; method: immunoSEQ multiplex PCR. The sample yields 150,000 to 200,000 clones, around 63% seen once. Germline CDR1 and CDR2: MGHRA and YSYEKL. The CDR3 runs 18 residues. J lost 5 bases, V lost 0 bases, and 11 bases had no gene match. General study results and limits: Moderately but significantly shorter TCRB CDR3s were found in Type 1 diabetes patients in all four CD4+ subsets.

Concerning this clone: Its antigen is currently unknown.

Sequencing was performed on naive CD4+ T cells from blood. J is TRBJ2-3 and V is TRBV4-1, with 10 bases lining up with TRBD2. The receptor comes from a man aged 25 to 40 with type 1 diabetes. CDR3 sequence reads: CASSQEWPSGGPLDTQYF. CDR3 DNA sequence: TGCGCCAGCAGCCAAGAGTGGCCTAGCGGGGGCCCCCTAGATACGCAGTATTTT.